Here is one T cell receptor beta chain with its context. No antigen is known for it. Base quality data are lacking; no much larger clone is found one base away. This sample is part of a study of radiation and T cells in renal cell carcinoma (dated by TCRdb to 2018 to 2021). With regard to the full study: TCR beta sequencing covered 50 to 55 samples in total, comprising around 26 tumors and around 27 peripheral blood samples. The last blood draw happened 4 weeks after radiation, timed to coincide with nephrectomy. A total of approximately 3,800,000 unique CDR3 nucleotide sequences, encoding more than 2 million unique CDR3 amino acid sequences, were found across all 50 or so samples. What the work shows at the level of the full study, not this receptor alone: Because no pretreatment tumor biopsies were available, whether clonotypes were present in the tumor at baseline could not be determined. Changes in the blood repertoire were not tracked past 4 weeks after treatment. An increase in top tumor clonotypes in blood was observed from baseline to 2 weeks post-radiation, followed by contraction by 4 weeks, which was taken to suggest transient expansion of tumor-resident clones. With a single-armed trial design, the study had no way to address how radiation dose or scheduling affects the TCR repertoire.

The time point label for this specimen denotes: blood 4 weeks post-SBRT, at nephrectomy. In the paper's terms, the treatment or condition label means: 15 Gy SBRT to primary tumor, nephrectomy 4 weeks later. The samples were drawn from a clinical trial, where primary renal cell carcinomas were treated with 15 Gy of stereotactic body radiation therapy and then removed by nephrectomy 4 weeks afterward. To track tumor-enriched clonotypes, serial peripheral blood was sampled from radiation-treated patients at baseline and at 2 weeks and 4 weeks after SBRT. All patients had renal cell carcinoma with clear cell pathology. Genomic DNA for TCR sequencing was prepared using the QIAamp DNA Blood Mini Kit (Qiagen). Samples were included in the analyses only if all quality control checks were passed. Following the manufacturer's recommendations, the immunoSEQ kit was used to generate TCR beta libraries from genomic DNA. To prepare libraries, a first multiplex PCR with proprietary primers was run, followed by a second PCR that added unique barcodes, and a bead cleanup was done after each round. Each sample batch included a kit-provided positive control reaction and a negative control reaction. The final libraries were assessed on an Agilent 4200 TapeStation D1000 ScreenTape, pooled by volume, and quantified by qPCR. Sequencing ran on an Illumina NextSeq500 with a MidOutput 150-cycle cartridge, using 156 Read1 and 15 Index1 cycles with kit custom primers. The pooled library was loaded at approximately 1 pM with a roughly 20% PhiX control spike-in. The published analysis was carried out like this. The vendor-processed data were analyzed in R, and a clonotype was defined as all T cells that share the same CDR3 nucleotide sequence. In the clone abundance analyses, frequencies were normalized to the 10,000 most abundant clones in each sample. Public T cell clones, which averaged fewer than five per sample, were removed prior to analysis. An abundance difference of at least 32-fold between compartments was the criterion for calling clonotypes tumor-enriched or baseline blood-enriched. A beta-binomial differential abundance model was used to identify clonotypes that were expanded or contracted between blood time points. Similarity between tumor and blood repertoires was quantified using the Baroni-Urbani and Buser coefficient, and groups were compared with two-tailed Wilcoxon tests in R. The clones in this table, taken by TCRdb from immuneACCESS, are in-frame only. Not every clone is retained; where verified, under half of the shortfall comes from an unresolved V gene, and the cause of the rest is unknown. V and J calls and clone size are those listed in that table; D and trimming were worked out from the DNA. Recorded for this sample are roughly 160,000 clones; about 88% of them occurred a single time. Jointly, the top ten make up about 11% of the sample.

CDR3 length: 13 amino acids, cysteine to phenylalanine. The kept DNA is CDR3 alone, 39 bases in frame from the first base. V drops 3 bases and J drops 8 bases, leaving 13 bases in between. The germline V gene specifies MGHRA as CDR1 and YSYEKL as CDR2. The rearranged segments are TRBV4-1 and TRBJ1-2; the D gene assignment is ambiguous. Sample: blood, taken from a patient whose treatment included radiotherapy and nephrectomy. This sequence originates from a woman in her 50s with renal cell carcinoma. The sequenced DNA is TGCGCCAGCAGCCAGAACACTTTTTTGGGCTACACCTTC. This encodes CASSQNTFLGYTF.